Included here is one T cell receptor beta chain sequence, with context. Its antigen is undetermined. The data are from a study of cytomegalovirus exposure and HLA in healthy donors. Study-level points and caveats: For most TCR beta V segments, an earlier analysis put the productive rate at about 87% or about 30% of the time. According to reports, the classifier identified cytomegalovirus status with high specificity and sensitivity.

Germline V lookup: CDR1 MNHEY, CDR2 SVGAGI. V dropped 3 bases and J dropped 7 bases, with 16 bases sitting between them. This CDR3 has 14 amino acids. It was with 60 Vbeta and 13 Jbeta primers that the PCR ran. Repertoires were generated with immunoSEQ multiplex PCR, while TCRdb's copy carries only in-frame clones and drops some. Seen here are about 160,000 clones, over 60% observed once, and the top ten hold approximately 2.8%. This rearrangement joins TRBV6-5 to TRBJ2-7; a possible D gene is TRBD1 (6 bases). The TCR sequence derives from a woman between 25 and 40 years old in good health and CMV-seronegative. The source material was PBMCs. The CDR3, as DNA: TGTGCCAGCAGTTATAACAGGGATGGACGAGAGCAGTACTTC. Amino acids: CASSYNRDGREQYF.